The rows below give T cell receptor beta chains drawn from one sample of a study of shared clonotypes between healthy human individuals. The table came from immunoSEQ multiplex PCR; TCRdb's copy has only in-frame clones and leaves some out. The data hold a few million clones, with 85% to 95% observed a single time. Sequenced input: naive CD4+ T cells from PBMCs. These receptors were obtained from a man in his late teens or twenties in good health. Some clones in this sample may be carry-over from other donors' samples. CDR3s include the opening cysteine and the closing phenylalanine or tryptophan. D genes are given only for firm matches. Not every row has a clone size; where given, it reads once, few, many or a size class.

J gene | V gene | D gene | clone size | CDR3 DNA | CDR3 protein
TRBJ2-3 | TRBV2 | - | - | TGTGCCAGCAGCCCTTTCACAGATACGCAGTATTTT | CASSPFTDTQYF
TRBJ1-1 | TRBV5-4 | - | - | TGTGCCAGCAGGGAAGAGCGGAGGGGGAATGAAGCTTTCTTT | CASREERRGNEAFF
TRBJ2-1 | TRBV5-1 | TRBD2 | - | TGCGCCAGCAGTCAGCCTCTAGCGGGACCTTACAATGAGCAGTTCTTC | CASSQPLAGPYNEQFF
TRBJ2-7 | TRBV7-2 | TRBD1 | - | TGTGCCAGCAGCTTAAAATGGGCAGGGGGATACGAGCAGTACTTC | CASSLKWAGGYEQYF
TRBJ2-7 | TRBV11-2 | - | - | TGTGCCAGCAGCTCCCAGGGCTACGAGCAGTACTTC | CASSSQGYEQYF
TRBJ2-7 | TRBV18 | TRBD1 | - | TGTGCCAGCTCACCTGGGGGACAGGGCTCCTACGAGCAGTACTTC | CASSPGGQGSYEQYF
TRBJ1-4 | TRBV5-1 | TRBD1 | - | TGCGCCAGCAGCGCGGACAGGGGGCGAGGTGAAAAACTGTTTTTT | CASSADRGRGEKLFF
TRBJ2-1 | TRBV15 | TRBD2 | - | TGTGCCACCAGCAGAGAGAGACTAGCGTACAATGAGCAGTTCTTC | CATSRERLAYNEQFF
TRBJ2-3 | TRBV11-1 | - | - | TGTGCCAGCAGCCCGGGAACAGGGTGGGCAGATACGCAGTATTTT | CASSPGTGWADTQYF
TRBJ2-1 | TRBV5-1 | - | - | TGCGCCAGCAGCTTGGATAGGACCCCCCGAGGTGAGCAGTTCTTC | CASSLDRTPRGEQFF
TRBJ2-3 | TRBV2 | - | - | TGTGCCAGCACGAGCGTTCCCCAGGCTACGCAGTATTTT | CASTSVPQATQYF
TRBJ2-5 | TRBV7-9 | - | few | TGTGCCAGCAGCTTACAAGAGACCCAGTACTTC | CASSLQETQYF
TRBJ2-3 | TRBV5-1 | TRBD2 | - | TGCGCCAGCAGCTTCAGCGGGAGGGATATTACAGATACGCAGTATTTT | CASSFSGRDITDTQYF
TRBJ1-2 | TRBV15 | - | few | TGTGCCACCAGCAGAGATCCGGGGCCGGGTAACTATGGCTACACCTTC | CATSRDPGPGNYGYTF
TRBJ1-1 | TRBV11-2 | - | - | TGTGCCAGCAGCCCAGACAGTTTCACTGAAGCTTTCTTT | CASSPDSFTEAFF
TRBJ2-2 | TRBV5-1 | TRBD2 | - | TGCGCCAGCAGCCCACCGGGACTAGCGGGAGCGAACACCGGGGAGCTGTTTTTT | CASSPPGLAGANTGELFF
TRBJ2-5 | TRBV5-1 | TRBD1 | - | TGCGCCAGCAGCTTGCGGCAGGGGGCTGGAGAGACCCAGTACTTC | CASSLRQGAGETQYF
TRBJ2-2 | TRBV25-1 | TRBD1 | once | TGTGCCAGCAGCTATCCGGGACAGGGGATCACCGGGGAGCTGTTTTTT | CASSYPGQGITGELFF
TRBJ2-7 | TRBV18 | - | - | TGTGCCAGCTCATCCATGCAGAACGAGCAGTACTTC | CASSSMQNEQYF
TRBJ2-5 | TRBV5-1 | - | - | TGCGCCAGCAGCCAGGACCCTCAAGAGACCCAGTACTTC | CASSQDPQETQYF
TRBJ2-1 | TRBV11-3 | TRBD1 | - | TGTGCCAGCAGCTATACAGGGGATGCCTACAATGAGCAGTTCTTC | CASSYTGDAYNEQFF
TRBJ1-5 | TRBV18 | - | - | TGTGCCAGCTCACATGAAGGACCCCAGCCCCAGCATTTT | CASSHEGPQPQHF
TRBJ2-1 | TRBV15 | - | - | TGTGCCACCATGGCAGAGAGGGCGGGGATGAATGAGCAGTTCTTC | CATMAERAGMNEQFF
TRBJ1-2 | TRBV6-1 | TRBD1 | - | TGTGCCAGCAGCGAACGAGTTTCCGACAGGGGAGGGCACACCTTC | CASSERVSDRGGHTF
TRBJ2-3 | TRBV7-9 | - | - | TGTGCCAGCAGCTTCCAGGCCGGAGTGGGCACAGATACGCAGTATTTT | CASSFQAGVGTDTQYF
TRBJ2-1 | TRBV7-2 | TRBD2 | - | TGTGCCAGCAGCTTACTCGCGGGAGGGAAGTACAATGAGCAGTTCTTC | CASSLLAGGKYNEQFF
TRBJ1-2 | TRBV9 | TRBD1 | - | TGTGCCAGCAGCCCCGGCCGGGACAGGGGAATGAATGGCTACACCTTC | CASSPGRDRGMNGYTF
TRBJ1-2 | TRBV9 | - | - | TGTGCCAGCCCCCTGCACTATGGCTACACCTTC | CASPLHYGYTF
TRBJ2-2 | TRBV7-7 | TRBD2 | - | TGTGCCAGCAGGTCTAGCGGGAGATCCGGGGAGCTGTTTTTT | CASRSSGRSGELFF
TRBJ1-1 | TRBV14 | - | - | TGTGCCAGCAGCCAATATGTGGCGACTGAAGCTTTCTTT | CASSQYVATEAFF
TRBJ2-7 | TRBV7-8 | - | - | TGTGCCAGCAGCTTATTTGGGGACCGATTCTACGAGCAGTACTTC | CASSLFGDRFYEQYF
TRBJ2-1 | TRBV14 | - | - | TGTGCCAGCAGCCGACGGGAAGGAGGGCAGTTCTTC | CASSRREGGQFF
TRBJ2-7 | TRBV28 | TRBD2 | - | TGTGCCAGCAGTTTCATGAGAACGGGACTAGACTACGAGCAGTACTTC | CASSFMRTGLDYEQYF
TRBJ2-7 | TRBV13 | TRBD2 | - | TGTGCCAGCAGCTTCCGCGGGAGGGACTCCTACGAGCAGTACTTC | CASSFRGRDSYEQYF
TRBJ2-3 | TRBV11-2 | - | - | TGTGCCAGCAGCCGTCCGGCCCCAGATACGCAGTATTTT | CASSRPAPDTQYF
TRBJ1-2 | TRBV5-1 | - | - | TGCGCCAGCAGCCCTGACAGTAACTATGGCTACACCTTC | CASSPDSNYGYTF
TRBJ1-4 | TRBV5-1 | - | - | TGCGCCAGCAGCTTTTCAGGGTTTCGAGAAAAACTGTTTTTT | CASSFSGFREKLFF
TRBJ1-1 | TRBV6-1 | - | once | TGTGCCAGCAGTATGGGGACAACGAACACTGAAGCTTTCTTT | CASSMGTTNTEAFF
TRBJ2-1 | TRBV7-2 | TRBD2 | - | TGTGCCAGCAGCTTAGTAGTGCTAGCGGGAGTGAATGAGCAGTTCTTC | CASSLVVLAGVNEQFF
TRBJ1-5 | TRBV25-1 | - | - | TGTGCCAGCAGTAAGGGGGTCGATCAGCCCCAGCATTTT | CASSKGVDQPQHF
TRBJ2-3 | TRBV5-1 | TRBD2 | - | TGCGCCAGCAGCGCCGATATGAGGGACTACAGCACAGATACGCAGTATTTT | CASSADMRDYSTDTQYF
TRBJ1-2 | TRBV6-5 | - | - | TGTGCCAGCAGCCTCGGACGGTCAAGGGGCTACACCTTC | CASSLGRSRGYTF
TRBJ2-7 | TRBV28 | - | - | TGTGCCAGCAGTTTAGGGCGTCGGCAGCCTTACTACGAGCAGTACTTC | CASSLGRRQPYYEQYF
TRBJ1-1 | TRBV6-6 | - | - | TGTGCCAGCAGTGCGGACCAGGGCACTGAAGCTTTCTTT | CASSADQGTEAFF
TRBJ2-2 | TRBV5-1 | - | - | TGCGCCAGCAGCTTAGCAGGGTCATTTACCGGGGAGCTGTTTTTT | CASSLAGSFTGELFF
TRBJ1-2 | TRBV2 | TRBD1 | - | TGTGCCAGCAGCGGACAGGGAGTCCCCTCTGGCTACACCTTC | CASSGQGVPSGYTF
TRBJ1-1 | TRBV5-1 | - | - | TGCGCCAGCAGCACACAGGGAGGGGCCACTGAAGCTTTCTTT | CASSTQGGATEAFF